These 32 T cell receptor beta chains share one sample of origin, sequenced in a study of T cell repertoires in cytomegalovirus infection. A single record per CDR3 protein comes from TCRdb applying MiXCR to the reads. The sample lists over 150,000 distinct CDR3 sequences; roughly a fifth were seen once. Sequencing input: PBMCs. These TCRs come from a human donor in good health (CMV status not recorded). Some clones in this sample may be carry-over from other donors' samples.

V and J are TRBV6-6 and TRBJ1-1, with D possibly being TRBD1 (5 bases). CDR1 and CDR2 from the germline V gene are MNHNY and SVGAGI (reference sequence). V was shortened by 2 bases and J by 10 bases, with 11 bases between the two germline ends. The CDR3 sequence is 12 residues long. CDR3 DNA: TGTGCCAGCAGTTACGGGGCGGGTGGAGCTTTCTTT. This codes for CASSYGAGGAFF.

The V and J genes are TRBV9 and TRBJ1-5, with D uncertain. Germline assignment: CDR1 SGDLS and CDR2 YYNGEE. The CDR3 has 14 residues. Trimming cost V 2 bases and J 3 bases, with 9 bases left between them. The CDR3 loop is CASSVAGDNQPQHF. Written as DNA, the CDR3 is TGTGCCAGCAGCGTGGCAGGAGACAATCAGCCCCAGCATTTT.

This clonotype was seen a few times. The chain joins TRBV3-1 to TRBJ2-1, with 9 nucleotides matching TRBD1. With V trimmed by 2 bases and J by 8 bases, 7 bases remained unmatched. The CDR3 sequence is 15 residues long. From germline, CDR1 is LGHDT and CDR2 YNNKEL (reference sequence). CDR3 loop: CASSQPGQGSDEQFF. CDR3 coding DNA: TGTGCCAGCAGCCAACCGGGACAGGGCTCCGATGAGCAGTTCTTC.

This chain uses TRBV6-5 with TRBJ1-1; a weak D match, TRBD1 (6 bases). Germline V gene sequence: CDR1 MNHEY, CDR2 SVGAGI. The CDR3 sequence is 14 residues long. Trimming stripped 3 bases from V and 5 bases from J, with 13 bases between. The CDR3 coding sequence is TGTGCCAGCAGTTATCTTGACAGGCAAACTGAAGCTTTCTTT. Protein: CASSYLDRQTEAFF.

This clonotype qualifies as medium-sized. V and J are TRBV7-8 and TRBJ2-5; TRBD2 matches 14 bases. This CDR3 comprises 17 residues. V trimming: 5 bases; J trimming: 5 bases; junction bases outside the gene matches: 10. Germline assignment: CDR1 SGHVS and CDR2 FQNEAQ. The chain's CDR3 is CASSTPTSGRAKETQYF. Here the CDR3 DNA reads TGTGCCAGCAGCACACCGACTAGCGGGAGGGCTAAGGAGACCCAGTACTTC.

This clonotype has just a few counts. This chain connects TRBV9 to TRBJ2-5, with D possibly TRBD2 on 6 matching bases. CDR1 and CDR2 (germline): SGDLS, YYNGEE. V dropped 7 bases and J dropped 0 bases, with 7 bases sitting between them. The CDR3 loop spans 12 amino acids. CDR3 sequence: CASRGDQETQYF. The CDR3 DNA is TGTGCCAGCCGCGGGGACCAAGAGACCCAGTACTTC.

The V and J genes are TRBV4-2 and TRBJ2-5, with 9 nucleotides matching TRBD2. CDR3 size: 17 residues. CDR1 and CDR2 (germline): LGHNA, YNFKEQ. V lost 1 base, J lost 4 bases, and 10 bases stayed unmatched. This CDR3 is CASSQVVGGGAGETQYF. CDR3 DNA: TGTGCCAGCAGCCAAGTAGTTGGCGGGGGGGCCGGAGAGACCCAGTACTTC.

The sample holds a few counts of this clonotype. This chain joins TRBV29-1 and TRBJ2-5; D gene uncertain. This CDR3 is 11 amino acids long. V dropped 7 bases and J dropped 5 bases, with 11 bases sitting between them. The germline CDR1 and CDR2 sequences are SQVTM and ANQGSEA. Here the CDR3 DNA reads TGCAGCGCCTTGTCCCGGGAGACCCAGTACTTC. Translating it yields CSALSRETQYF.

The CDR3 protein is CASSRGDGNYGYTF. In DNA form, the CDR3 reads TGTGCCAGCAGCCGCGGGGACGGGAACTATGGCTACACCTTC. V and J are TRBV27 and TRBJ1-2; D might be TRBD1 (5 bases). Between the trimmed V and J ends, which lost 6 bases and 2 bases, there was a span of 13 bases. Germline V CDR1 and CDR2: MNHEY, SMNVEV (reference sequence). The CDR3 is made up of 14 amino acids.

This clonotype is categorized as medium-sized. This chain links TRBV7-2 with TRBJ1-2; D gene ambiguous. The CDR3 totals 14 residues. CDR1 and CDR2 from the germline V gene are SGHTA and FQGNSA. The V gene lost 5 bases and the J gene lost 4 bases, with 14 bases spanning the gap. CDR3 residues: CASSASGSFYGYTF. The DNA of the CDR3 is TGTGCCAGCAGCGCGTCCGGGTCCTTCTATGGCTACACCTTC.

This clonotype turned up a few times. The chain couples TRBV12-3 or TRBV12-4 to TRBJ1-1, with D unclear. The ends were cut back, 5 bases at V and 6 bases at J, with 10 bases in the middle. CDR3 length: 12 amino acids. CDR3 residues: CASSIDEAEAFF. The CDR3 nucleotides read TGTGCCAGCAGTATTGATGAAGCTGAAGCTTTCTTT.

The rearrangement uses TRBV29-1 and TRBJ2-7; D may correspond to TRBD1 or TRBD2 (5 bases each). V was clipped by 1 base and J by 2 bases, with 18 bases between them. This CDR3 is 16 amino acids long. Germline-derived CDR1 and CDR2 are SQVTM and ANQGSEA. The CDR3 region is CSVEGVRGVQAYEQYF. The CDR3 region has the DNA TGCAGCGTTGAAGGGGTTCGGGGCGTTCAGGCCTACGAGCAGTACTTC.

This clonotype came up a few times. The rearrangement uses TRBV11-3 and TRBJ2-6; D ambiguous. This CDR3 is built from 17 residues. The V and J ends lost 3 bases and 0 bases respectively, with 12 bases between them. Germline V gene data show CDR1 as SGHNT and CDR2 as YENEEA. Here the CDR3 reads CASSFFGLHSGANVLTF. In DNA, the CDR3 is TGTGCCAGCAGCTTTTTCGGCCTCCACTCTGGGGCCAACGTCCTGACTTTC. Variable domain in full (rest from reference TRBV11-3 and TRBJ2-6): EAGVVQSPRYKIIEKKQPVAFWCNPISGHNTLYWYLQNLGQGPELLIRYENEEAVDDSQLPKDRFSAERLKGVDSTLKIQPAELGDSAVYLCASSFFGLHSGANVLTFGAGSRLTVL.

This clonotype showed up many times. The V and J genes are TRBV11-2 and TRBJ2-5; weak D call: TRBD1 (5 bases). Trimming removed 4 bases from V and 2 bases from J, with 11 bases in between. CDR1 SGHAT and CDR2 FQNNGV come from the germline V gene. CDR3 length equals 14 residues. CDR3 coding DNA: TGTGCCAGCAGCTCCTGGACACTACAAGAGACCCAGTACTTC. This translates into CASSSWTLQETQYF.

This clonotype was found a few times. V gene TRBV30 combines with J gene TRBJ2-6, with unresolved D. Trimming stripped 5 bases from V and 8 bases from J, with 7 bases between. Germline V gene data show CDR1 as GTSNPN and CDR2 as SVGIG (reference sequence). The length of the CDR3 is 11 residues. CDR3 sequence (DNA): TGTGCCTGGGGTCGGTCCAACGTCCTGACTTTC. Translated: CAWGRSNVLTF.

The chain joins TRBV6-6 to TRBJ2-7; D call uncertain. The CDR3 totals 14 residues. The V gene lost 1 base and the J gene lost 1 base, with 8 bases spanning the gap. Germline loops: CDR1 MNHNY, CDR2 SVGAGI (reference sequence). The CDR3 protein is CASSYYQDSYEQYF. The CDR3 DNA sequence: TGTGCCAGCAGTTACTATCAGGATTCCTACGAGCAGTACTTC.

In this sample, this clonotype turned up many times. V and J are TRBV7-2 and TRBJ2-1, with D perhaps matching TRBD2 (5 bases). Trimming took off 5 bases at V and 2 bases at J, with 16 bases between the two ends. Germline V gene lookup returns CDR1 SGHTA and CDR2 FQGNSA. This CDR3 comprises 16 residues. CDR3 amino acids: CASSKELATAYNEQFF. CDR3 sequence (DNA): TGTGCCAGCAGCAAGGAGCTAGCCACAGCCTACAATGAGCAGTTCTTC. Based on the CDR3 plus reference TRBV7-2 and TRBJ2-1, the full variable domain is GAGVSQSPSNKVTEKGKDVELRCDPISGHTALYWYRQSLGQGLEFLIYFQGNSAPDKSGLPSDRFSAERTGGSVSTLTIQRTQQEDSAVYLCASSKELATAYNEQFFGPGTRLTVL.

This clonotype occurred many times. The gene calls are TRBV19 and TRBJ2-5; 12 bases are shared with TRBD2. The CDR3 runs 17 residues. The ends lost 0 bases at V and 5 bases at J; junction bases unmatched: 7. CDR1 LNHDA and CDR2 SQIVND come from the germline V gene (reference sequence). The CDR3 spells CASSIERWTSGTETQYF. The CDR3 coding sequence is TGTGCCAGTAGTATAGAACGTTGGACTAGCGGGACGGAGACCCAGTACTTC.

This chain links TRBV4-1 with TRBJ1-2; D not certain. This CDR3 has 15 amino acids. V gave up 4 bases and J gave up 3 bases, with 15 bases separating them. Per germline, CDR1 MGHRA and CDR2 YSYEKL. DNA for the CDR3: TGCGCCAGCAGCCCCTTCGGAACGCGGCACTATGGCTACACCTTC. This translates into CASSPFGTRHYGYTF.

This clonotype has a count of ten or more. The chain has TRBV7-3 and TRBJ2-6; unclear D gene. The length of the CDR3 is 15 residues. Trimming removed 4 bases from V and 3 bases from J, with 10 bases in between. From germline, CDR1 is SGHTA and CDR2 FQGTGA. CDR3 sequence: CASSSVAFGANVLTF. In nucleotides, the CDR3 is TGTGCCAGCAGCTCAGTAGCTTTTGGGGCCAACGTCCTGACTTTC.

J is TRBJ2-6 and V is TRBV2; TRBD1 is a possible D gene (6 bases). Germline CDR1 and CDR2: SNHLY and FYNNEI. V lost 8 bases and J lost 4, with 12 bases in between. The CDR3 is 14 residues long. The CDR3 region has the DNA TGTGCCAGCGCAGGGGCCGCCGGGGCCAACGTCCTGACTTTC. This sequence encodes CASAGAAGANVLTF. Full variable domain (outside the CDR3, taken from reference TRBV2 and TRBJ2-6): EPEVTQTPSHQVTQMGQEVILRCVPISNHLYFYWYRQILGQKVEFLVSFYNNEISEKSEIFDDQFSVERPDGSNFTLKIRSTKLEDSAMYFCASAGAAGANVLTFGAGSRLTVL.

The rearrangement links TRBV28 to TRBJ1-1, with a tentative D call TRBD1 (5 bases). The CDR3 contains 16 residues. The V end was cut by 8 bases, the J end by 0 bases, with 19 bases between. Germline V gene lookup returns CDR1 MDHEN and CDR2 SYDVKM. The CDR3 nucleotides are TGTGCCAGCTCACCCCGGAAGGGGAACTTGAACACTGAAGCTTTCTTT. The encoded protein is CASSPRKGNLNTEAFF.

This clonotype occurred many times. This chain uses TRBV3-1 with TRBJ2-7; 7 nucleotides match TRBD1. With 4 bases clipped from V and 3 bases from J, the junction kept 3 bases outside the gene matches. From germline, CDR1 is LGHDT and CDR2 YNNKEL (reference sequence). The CDR3 covers 13 residues. CDR3 sequence: CASSLRDSYEQYF. In nucleotides, the CDR3 is TGTGCCAGCAGCCTAAGGGACAGCTACGAGCAGTACTTC.

This clonotype was found many times. This chain connects TRBV7-2 to TRBJ1-6, with no clear D. This CDR3 spans 14 amino acids. The germline V gene encodes CDR1 SGHTA and CDR2 FQGNSA. V gave up 2 bases and J gave up 7 bases, with 9 bases separating them. In DNA form, the CDR3 reads TGTGCCAGCAGCTTAAACGGGAAGAATTCACCCCTCCACTTT. Its protein product is CASSLNGKNSPLHF.

The rearrangement uses TRBV20-1 and TRBJ2-1, with 10 bases fitting TRBD2. Germline V lookup: CDR1 DFQATT, CDR2 SNEGSKA (reference sequence). The V and J ends lost 6 bases and 4 bases, in that order; junction bases with no gene match: 9. This CDR3 has 15 amino acids. The CDR3 coding sequence is TGCAGTGCCAAGGGACTAGCGAGTGTGTACAATGAGCAGTTCTTC. Translation gives CSAKGLASVYNEQFF.

J is TRBJ1-2 and V is TRBV29-1; D ambiguous. The germline gives CDR1 SQVTM, CDR2 ANQGSEA. The CDR3 covers 12 residues. V lost 2 bases and J 8 bases, leaving 12 bases between the germline ends. The CDR3 DNA follows: TGCAGCGTTGAACTCCAGCAGGCGGGCTACACCTTC. The encoded protein is CSVELQQAGYTF.

V usage is TRBV29-1 and J usage is TRBJ2-3; D may be TRBD1 or TRBD2 (5 bases each). The CDR3 is made up of 14 amino acids. V lost 7 bases, J lost 6 bases, and 20 bases lay in between. CDR1 is SQVTM, CDR2 ANQGSEA, per germline. Here the CDR3 DNA reads TGCAGCGCCCTGGGAGAGGGGAAGGGGGATACGCAGTATTTT. Its protein is CSALGEGKGDTQYF.

This clonotype has a count of ten or more. The V and J genes are TRBV7-2 and TRBJ1-2, with D unclear. The ends were cut back, 2 bases at V and 5 bases at J, with 21 bases in the middle. CDR1 and CDR2 from the germline V gene are SGHTA and FQGNSA. This CDR3 contains 17 residues. The CDR3 loop is CASSLRAGLLIGYGYTF. The CDR3 DNA reads as TGTGCCAGCAGCTTACGGGCAGGTCTTTTAATCGGGTATGGCTACACCTTC.

J is TRBJ2-7 and V is TRBV6-2 or TRBV6-3, with D tentatively TRBD2 (6 bases). This CDR3 has 14 residues. Germline loops: CDR1 MNHEY, CDR2 SVGEGT. Trimming took 6 bases from V and 2 from J, leaving 14 bases between them. The CDR3 DNA reads as TGTGCCAGCAGAGGGACTGCCATGACCTACGAGCAGTACTTC. It specifies CASRGTAMTYEQYF.

This clonotype was seen many times. The CDR3 loop is CASSPILERTEAFF. CDR3 DNA sequence: TGTGCCAGCAGCCCGATTCTCGAGAGGACTGAAGCTTTCTTT. The J gene is TRBJ1-1, the V gene TRBV7-2; D is undetermined. Germline assignment: CDR1 SGHTA and CDR2 FQGNSA. CDR3 length equals 14 residues. Between the trimmed V and J ends, which lost 5 bases and 5 bases, there was a span of 15 bases.

This clonotype turned up a few times. The chain carries TRBV4-1 and TRBJ2-2; no firm D call. The CDR3 is 14 residues long. Trimming shortened V by 5 bases and J by 8 bases, and 15 bases separated the two germline ends. Germline values: CDR1 MGHRA, CDR2 YSYEKL. CDR3 amino acids: CASSFGNYRGELFF. Here the CDR3 DNA reads TGCGCCAGCAGCTTCGGAAATTATAGGGGGGAGCTGTTTTTT.

This clonotype was counted at least ten times. The chain couples TRBV25-1 to TRBJ1-1; the D is unclear. The V gene's germline CDR1 is MGHDK and CDR2 SYGVNS. The V and J ends lost 3 bases and 0 bases respectively, with 5 bases between them. There are 13 residues in the CDR3. CDR3 sequence (DNA): TGTGCCAGCAGTGAGGCCATGAACACTGAAGCTTTCTTT. Translation gives CASSEAMNTEAFF.